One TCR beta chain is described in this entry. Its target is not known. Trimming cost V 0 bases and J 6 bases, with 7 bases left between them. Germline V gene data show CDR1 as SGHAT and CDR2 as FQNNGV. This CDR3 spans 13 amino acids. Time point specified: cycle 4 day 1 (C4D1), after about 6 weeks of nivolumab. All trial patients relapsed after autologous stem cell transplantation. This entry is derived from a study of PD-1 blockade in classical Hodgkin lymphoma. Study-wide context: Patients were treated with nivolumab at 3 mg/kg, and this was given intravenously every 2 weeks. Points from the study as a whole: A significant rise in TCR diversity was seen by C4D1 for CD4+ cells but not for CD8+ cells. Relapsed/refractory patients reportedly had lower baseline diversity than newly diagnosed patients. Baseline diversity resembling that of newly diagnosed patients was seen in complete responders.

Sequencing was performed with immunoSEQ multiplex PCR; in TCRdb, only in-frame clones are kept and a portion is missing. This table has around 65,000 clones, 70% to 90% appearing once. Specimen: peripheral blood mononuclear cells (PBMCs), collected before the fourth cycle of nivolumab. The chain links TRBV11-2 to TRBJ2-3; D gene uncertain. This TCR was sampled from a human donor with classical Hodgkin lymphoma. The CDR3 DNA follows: TGTGCCAGCAGCTTAGAGGCCCGGGATACGCAGTATTTT. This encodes CASSLEARDTQYF.